The TCR beta chain described here comes from a study of tissue T cells after allogeneic stem cell transplantation. Study summary: Pathologist review favored tissue samples showing histologically apparent lymphocytes.

As to this clone: Its antigen is not identified.

Clones were sequenced by immunoSEQ multiplex PCR, and TCRdb holds only the in-frame ones, with some missing. The data show 4,000 to 5,000 clones, more than 70% seen once. Enrolled prospectively were adult allogeneic hematopoietic cell transplant recipients whose graft-versus-host disease was steroid-refractory. Gastrointestinal graft-versus-host disease was present in all patients, each treated with several therapy lines. Points from the study as a whole: The study did not identify alloreactive or antigen-specific tissue TCRs, and some clones might be persisting host cells. Within patients, tissue anatomy strongly shaped TCR repertoire composition.

CDR3 length: 15 residues. V was shortened by 2 bases and J by 2 bases, with 13 bases between the two germline ends. The germline CDR1 and CDR2 sequences are SGHTS and YDEGEE. The sequences come from esophageal tissue, collected at autopsy. The rearrangement links TRBV5-8 to TRBJ1-2; D may be TRBD1 (6 bases). This clonotype was obtained from a male patient at least 60 years old with steroid-refractory graft-versus-host disease after an allogeneic stem cell transplant. Some of the T cells may derive from the graft donor. The CDR3 sequence is CASSFAGGANYGYTF. DNA for the CDR3: TGTGCCAGCAGCTTTGCCGGGGGGGCCAACTATGGCTACACCTTC.